Each of the 26 T cell receptor beta chains below was sequenced from the same sample in a study of T cells in Graves' hyperthyroidism and ophthalmopathy. Authors of the study amplified TCR beta CDR3 regions from RNA transcripts. The HTBI primer set drove a first-round RT-PCR of the TCR CDR3. TCRdb processed the multiplex PCR reads anew with MiXCR; each CDR3 protein has one entry. The sample records about 640,000 distinct CDR3 sequences, around 21% being singletons. Material for sequencing was blood. All receptors come from a man between 25 and 39 years old with Graves' ophthalmopathy.

This clonotype was detected only a few times. The genes are TRBV7-9 and TRBJ2-3; 11 bases are a match to TRBD2. V was clipped by 5 bases and J by 0 bases; unmatched bases: 10. In germline, CDR1 is SEHNR, CDR2 FQNEAQ (reference sequence). This CDR3 region has 18 residues. CDR3 DNA: TGTGCCAGCAGCGAAAAGACTAGCGGGAAGAGGAGCACAGATACGCAGTATTTT. The encoded protein is CASSEKTSGKRSTDTQYF.

This clonotype was counted a few times. This rearrangement joins TRBV10-3 to TRBJ1-3, with a possible D match to TRBD1 (5 bases). This CDR3 spans 15 amino acids. The germline CDR1 and CDR2 sequences are ENHRY and SYGVKD. V was cut by 11 bases and J by 4 bases, with 21 bases left in between. The DNA for the CDR3 is TGTGCCTCCCTCGGGACGGGGCATTCCGGAAACACCATATATTTT. It translates to CASLGTGHSGNTIYF.

J is TRBJ1-2 and V is TRBV5-4; D might be TRBD1 (6 bases). CDR3 length: 16 residues. The V and J ends lost 4 bases and 4 bases respectively, with 20 bases between them. Germline V gene data show CDR1 as SGHNT and CDR2 as YYREEE (reference sequence). The CDR3 DNA is TGTGCCAGCAGCCCAGGGAATGGTCGGGGGCTCTATGGCTACACCTTC. This sequence encodes CASSPGNGRGLYGYTF.

On this clonotype: Mismatch with germline at one junction end may stem from a read error. The CDR3 loop is CAGSLTGTGTEKLFF. CDR3 sequence (DNA): TGTGCCGGCAGCCTCACGGGGACAGGGACTGAAAAACTGTTTTTT. This chain links TRBV6-1 with TRBJ1-4; 9 positions match TRBD1. In germline, CDR1 is MNHNS, CDR2 SASEGT. The CDR3 extends over 15 amino acids.

The J gene is TRBJ1-3, the V gene TRBV6-2 or TRBV6-3; D unresolved. CDR1 and CDR2 (germline): MNHEY, SVGEGT. There are 16 residues in the CDR3. Trimming took 2 bases from V and 0 from J, leaving 11 bases between them. The CDR3 nucleotides read TGTGCCAGCAGTTACGCCTCGGACGTCTCTGGAAACACCATATATTTT. Its translation is CASSYASDVSGNTIYF.

This clonotype was counted ten times or more. The rearrangement uses TRBV5-1 and TRBJ2-5; maybe TRBD1 (5 bases). CDR3 length equals 13 residues. Germline lookup yields CDR1 SGHRS and CDR2 YFSETQ. Trimming took off 2 bases at V and 2 bases at J, with 7 bases between the two ends. DNA for the CDR3: TGCGCCAGCAGCTTCCAGGGTCAAGAGACCCAGTACTTC. Residues: CASSFQGQETQYF.

This chain uses TRBV10-3 with TRBJ2-3, with D possibly TRBD2 on 6 matching bases. V lost 4 bases and J 5 bases, leaving 16 bases between the germline ends. CDR1 is ENHRY and CDR2 is SYGVKD in the germline V gene. This CDR3 contains 15 residues. CDR3 loop: CAISGPPGVGDTQYF. CDR3 bases: TGTGCCATCAGTGGGCCCCCGGGGGTTGGAGATACGCAGTATTTT.

Worth noting for this clonotype: A much larger clone sits a single nucleotide away, making a read error possible. The rearrangement uses TRBV2 and TRBJ2-7; D may be TRBD1 (6 bases). The CDR3 extends over 16 amino acids. The V end lost 1 base, the J end lost 4 bases, and 17 bases lay between the germline ends. Germline V CDR1 and CDR2: SNHLY, FYNNEI. CDR3 DNA: TGTGCCAGCAGTGAAGTTGGACTGGGGGCTTTATACGAGCAGTACTTC. Protein product: CASSEVGLGALYEQYF.

CDR3 in amino acids: CSARDGTSPVGIQYF. The CDR3 coding sequence is TGCAGTGCTAGAGACGGGACTTCCCCGGTCGGCATTCAGTACTTC. The chain has TRBV20-1 and TRBJ2-4; a weak D match, TRBD2 (6 bases). From germline, CDR1 is DFQATT and CDR2 SNEGSKA (reference sequence). Trimming pared 0 bases from V and 9 bases from J, leaving 18 bases between. The CDR3 is made up of 15 amino acids.

The genes are TRBV20-1 and TRBJ1-6, with a possible D match to TRBD1 (5 bases). Germline assignment: CDR1 DFQATT and CDR2 SNEGSKA (reference sequence). Deletions cut 3 bases from V and 9 bases from J, with 12 bases between. The CDR3 totals 13 residues. DNA of the CDR3: TGCAGTGCTAGGGGGGTAAGACGTTCACCCCTCCACTTT. Translated, it gives CSARGVRRSPLHF.

This clonotype came up a few times. CDR3 in amino acids: CASRVNGETQYF. DNA for the CDR3: TGTGCCAGCCGTGTCAACGGAGAGACCCAGTACTTC. The chain is built from TRBV2 and TRBJ2-5, with D hard to call. The CDR3 runs to 12 residues. Per germline, CDR1 SNHLY and CDR2 FYNNEI. Trimming cost V 8 bases and J 4 bases, with 11 bases left between them.

J is TRBJ2-2 and V is TRBV30; TRBD2 matches 9 bases. The germline CDR1 and CDR2 sequences are GTSNPN and SVGIG (reference sequence). Losses at the gene ends were 1 base for V and 5 bases for J; bases not matched to a gene: 8. This CDR3 has 16 residues. The CDR3 sequence is CAWSAPSGKGTGELFF. The CDR3 region has the DNA TGTGCCTGGAGTGCGCCTAGCGGGAAAGGGACCGGGGAGCTGTTTTTT.

The V call is TRBV11-2, the J call TRBJ2-7, with D possibly called TRBD1 or TRBD2 (5 bases each). The V end was cut by 5 bases, the J end by 1 base, with 18 bases between. CDR1 SGHAT and CDR2 FQNNGV come from the germline V gene. The CDR3 contains 16 residues. Written as DNA, the CDR3 is TGTGCCAGCAGCCCCCGTTGGGGGAGCGAGTCCTACGAGCAGTACTTC. This encodes CASSPRWGSESYEQYF.

This chain uses TRBV20-1 with TRBJ2-1; weak D call: TRBD2 (6 bases). Per germline, CDR1 DFQATT and CDR2 SNEGSKA (reference sequence). V was pared by 3 bases and J by 3 bases, with 12 bases between. The CDR3 runs to 14 residues. CDR3 loop: CSASVGRGYNEQFF. CDR3 coding DNA: TGCAGTGCTAGCGTGGGGCGGGGCTACAATGAGCAGTTCTTC.

The V and J genes are TRBV12-3 or TRBV12-4 and TRBJ1-5; tentatively, D is TRBD1 (5 bases). V lost 1 base and J lost 7, with 14 bases in between. This CDR3 region has 15 residues. The CDR3 coding sequence is TGTGCCAGCAGTTTAGGCGTGGGACCCGGCCAGCCCCAGCATTTT. Residues: CASSLGVGPGQPQHF.

The chain links TRBV6-1 to TRBJ2-7; 12 bases line up with TRBD1. CDR1 MNHNS and CDR2 SASEGT come from the germline V gene. V lost 7 bases and J lost 5; bases outside the gene matches: 12. There are 16 residues in the CDR3. The CDR3 reads CASKKGDRGRVDEQYF. CDR3 nucleotides: TGTGCCAGCAAAAAAGGGGACAGGGGGCGCGTAGACGAGCAGTACTTC.

The rearrangement uses TRBV3-1 and TRBJ2-2, with 14 bases that match TRBD2. The CDR3 runs to 16 residues. V shed 5 bases, J shed 5 bases, and the junction held 4 bases outside the gene matches. CDR1 LGHDT and CDR2 YNNKEL come from the germline V gene (reference sequence). The CDR3 loop reads CASSETSGRATGELFF. In nucleotides, the CDR3 is TGTGCCAGCAGCGAGACTAGCGGGAGGGCTACCGGGGAGCTGTTTTTT. Full variable domain (outside the CDR3, taken from reference TRBV3-1 and TRBJ2-2): DTAVSQTPKYLVTQMGNDKSIKCEQNLGHDTMYWYKQDSKKFLKIMFSYNNKELIINETVPNRFSPKSPDKAHLNLHINSLELGDSAVYFCASSETSGRATGELFFGEGSRLTVL.

This sequence joins TRBV28 and TRBJ1-5, with D possibly matching TRBD1 (5 bases). Looked up from germline, CDR1 is MDHEN and CDR2 is SYDVKM. The V end was cut by 3 bases, the J end by 0 bases, with 9 bases between. The CDR3 spans 15 residues. CDR3 protein: CASSFRQFSNQPQHF. In DNA, the CDR3 is TGTGCCAGCAGTTTCCGACAGTTTAGCAATCAGCCCCAGCATTTT.

The sample holds many counts of this clonotype. The chain couples TRBV11-1 to TRBJ2-1; D is unclear. The CDR3 is made up of 15 amino acids. Germline CDR1 is SGHAT and CDR2 is FQDESV (reference sequence). V was shortened by 3 bases and J by 4 bases, with 13 bases between the two germline ends. This chain's CDR3 is CASSFHGSPYNEQFF. The CDR3 nucleotides read TGTGCCAGCAGCTTCCATGGCTCCCCATACAATGAGCAGTTCTTC.

This clonotype was seen many times. In nucleotides, the CDR3 is TGTGCCAGCAGCTCAAACAAGCGGCTGTACGAGCAGTACTTC. The encoded protein is CASSSNKRLYEQYF. The chain recombines TRBV11-2 with TRBJ2-7; possibly TRBD2 for D (5 bases). The CDR3 is made up of 14 amino acids. Germline values: CDR1 SGHAT, CDR2 FQNNGV. Trimming took 4 bases from V and 4 from J, leaving 14 bases between them. Combining the CDR3 with reference TRBV11-2 and TRBJ2-7 gives the whole variable domain EAGVAQSPRYKIIEKRQSVAFWCNPISGHATLYWYQQILGQGPKLLIQFQNNGVVDDSQLPKDRFSAERLKGVDSTLKIQPAKLEDSAVYLCASSSNKRLYEQYFGPGTRLTVT.

Note on this clonotype: No conserved phenylalanine or tryptophan is present at the end of the CDR3, so a read error is the likely explanation. The chain joins TRBV13 to TRBJ2-7, with D perhaps TRBD2 (6 bases). The CDR3 has 14 residues. Germline lookup yields CDR1 PRHDT and CDR2 FYEKMQ (reference sequence). The ends were cut back, 5 bases at V and 8 bases at J, with 19 bases in the middle. CDR3 in amino acids: CASSRTGLPPKQYL. The CDR3 DNA follows: TGTGCCAGCAGCCGTACGGGACTCCCGCCTAAGCAGTACCTC.

This clonotype was seen at least ten times. The J gene is TRBJ1-2, the V gene TRBV29-1; D uncertain. The CDR3 length is 16 residues. CDR1 and CDR2 (germline): SQVTM, ANQGSEA. V dropped 1 base and J dropped 1 base, with 16 bases sitting between them. In DNA form, the CDR3 reads TGCAGCGTTGAAGTTGTGCGTCCACCCCTTAACTATGGCTACACCTTC. Its protein product is CSVEVVRPPLNYGYTF. Complete variable domain (other parts from reference TRBV29-1 and TRBJ1-2): SAVISQKPSRDICQRGTSLTIQCQVDSQVTMMFWYRQQPGQSLTLIATANQGSEATYESGFVIDKFPISRPNLTFSTLTVSNMSPEDSSIYLCSVEVVRPPLNYGYTFGSGTRLTVV.

This clonotype was seen many times. The rearrangement links TRBV27 to TRBJ1-1, with 7 bases lining up with TRBD1. Germline CDR1 and CDR2: MNHEY and SMNVEV (reference sequence). With 5 bases clipped from V and 0 bases from J, the junction kept 12 bases outside the gene matches. This CDR3 contains 17 residues. CDR3 in DNA: TGTGCCAGCAGTCCCCGCCCGGACAGGTCCATGAACACTGAAGCTTTCTTT. Its protein product is CASSPRPDRSMNTEAFF.

V and J are TRBV11-2 and TRBJ2-2; 10 positions match TRBD2. From germline, CDR1 is SGHAT and CDR2 FQNNGV. The CDR3 extends over 16 amino acids. V shed 2 bases and J 6 bases; nucleotides not matched to a gene: 6. CDR3 sequence: CASSLRAGGPSGELFF. The DNA for the CDR3 is TGTGCCAGCAGCTTACGAGCGGGAGGGCCCTCCGGGGAGCTGTTTTTT.

The sample holds a few counts of this clonotype. The chain employs TRBV28 and TRBJ2-1; a possible D gene is TRBD1 (8 bases). Looked up from germline, CDR1 is MDHEN and CDR2 is SYDVKM. This CDR3 region has 16 residues. Between the trimmed V and J ends, which lost 5 bases and 7 bases, there was a span of 21 bases. DNA of the CDR3: TGTGCCAGCAGTGGACAGGGACTAACAACCGGAAATGAGCAGTTCTTC. Its translation is CASSGQGLTTGNEQFF. The full variable domain, with the rest looked up from reference TRBV28 and TRBJ2-1, is DVKVTQSSRYLVKRTGEKVFLECVQDMDHENMFWYRQDPGLGLRLIYFSYDVKMKEKGDIPEGYSVSREKKERFSLILESASTNQTSMYLCASSGQGLTTGNEQFFGPGTRLTVL.

This clonotype has a count of ten or more. The J gene is TRBJ2-2, the V gene TRBV27, with D perhaps TRBD2 (7 bases). In germline, CDR1 is MNHEY, CDR2 SMNVEV (reference sequence). V lost 8 bases and J lost 4, with 17 bases in between. CDR3 length equals 15 residues. CDR3: CASGEGGAITGELFF. CDR3 in DNA: TGTGCCAGCGGTGAGGGGGGGGCCATCACCGGGGAGCTGTTTTTT.